The next 20 T cell receptor beta chains were all read from a single sample in a study of T cell responses to AZD1222 COVID-19 vaccine. Clones were read by immunoSEQ multiplex PCR, and TCRdb kept only the in-frame ones, dropping some. This sample has about 180,000 clones, with just over 85% found just once. The material was peripheral blood, obtained on day 0 of AZD1222 vaccination. Receptor source: an adult in good health.

The sample holds a few counts of this clone. This chain connects TRBV7-9 to TRBJ1-5; tentative D call: TRBD1 (5 bases). Germline loops: CDR1 SEHNR, CDR2 FQNEAQ (reference sequence). With 5 bases removed from V and 1 base from J, the gap between germline ends came to 12 bases. CDR3 size: 15 residues. The CDR3 nucleotides read TGTGCCAGCAGCCCGGTCGGGGCGAGCAATCAGCCCCAGCATTTT. It codes for CASSPVGASNQPQHF.

Worth noting for this clone: Other DNA sequences in this sample translate to the same CDR3. The chain links TRBV27 to TRBJ1-5, with D perhaps TRBD1 (5 bases). The length of the CDR3 is 13 residues. V was pared by 4 bases and J by 7 bases, with 11 bases between. Germline CDR1 is MNHEY and CDR2 is SMNVEV (reference sequence). The CDR3 here is CASSSGGVQPQHF. CDR3 coding DNA: TGTGCCAGCAGTTCAGGAGGGGTGCAGCCCCAGCATTTT.

This chain uses TRBV12-5 with TRBJ2-7; perhaps TRBD1 as D (6 bases). This CDR3 contains 14 residues. Trimming removed 2 bases at V and 4 bases at J, with 12 bases between. Germline-derived CDR1 and CDR2 are LGHNT and FRNRAP. CDR3 bases: TGTGCTAGTGGTTTGATCGGCAGGGGATACGAGCAGTACTTC. Translation: CASGLIGRGYEQYF.

This clone was recorded a few times. This chain uses TRBV11-2 with TRBJ1-4; no definite D call. With 5 bases removed from V and 5 bases from J, the gap between germline ends came to 21 bases. This CDR3 region has 17 residues. Germline CDR1 is SGHAT and CDR2 is FQNNGV. CDR3 amino acids: CASSHPPRGRFNEKLFF. CDR3 nucleotides: TGTGCCAGCAGCCATCCTCCTAGAGGACGGTTCAATGAAAAACTGTTTTTT. The variable domain in full, completed from reference TRBV11-2 and TRBJ1-4, reads EAGVAQSPRYKIIEKRQSVAFWCNPISGHATLYWYQQILGQGPKLLIQFQNNGVVDDSQLPKDRFSAERLKGVDSTLKIQPAKLEDSAVYLCASSHPPRGRFNEKLFFGSGTQLSVL.

This clone was detected only a few times. The rearrangement links TRBV6-4 to TRBJ2-1; 8 nucleotides align to TRBD2. With 3 bases clipped from V and 8 bases from J, the junction kept 6 bases outside the gene matches. The CDR3 is 14 amino acids. Per the germline V gene, CDR1 is MRHNA and CDR2 is SNTAGT. This CDR3 is CASSDTTGGDEQFF. CDR3 bases: TGTGCCAGCAGTGATACTACGGGAGGGGATGAGCAGTTCTTC.

This clone was seen at least ten times. The same CDR3 arises from other DNA sequences in this sample as well. The gene calls are TRBV7-2 and TRBJ1-5; D uncertain. The CDR3 has 14 residues. V shed 5 bases and J shed 1 base, with 9 bases lying between them. CDR1 SGHTA and CDR2 FQGNSA come from the germline V gene. The CDR3 loop is CASSLERSNQPQHF. DNA of the CDR3: TGTGCCAGCAGCCTGGAACGCAGCAATCAGCCCCAGCATTTT.

The CDR3 region has the DNA TGTGCCAGCAGCGTCAGGGGTATAGGAGAGCAGTACTTC. Translation: CASSVRGIGEQYF. The V call is TRBV6-5, the J call TRBJ2-7, with a weak D call TRBD1 (6 bases). Germline V gene data show CDR1 as MNHEY and CDR2 as SVGAGI. This CDR3 has 13 amino acids. The V and J ends lost 6 bases and 7 bases respectively, with 16 bases between them.

The rearrangement links TRBV19 to TRBJ2-7; 8 nucleotides match TRBD1. This CDR3 is built from 15 residues. Germline lookup yields CDR1 LNHDA and CDR2 SQIVND (reference sequence). J was trimmed by 0 bases and V by 5 bases; bases with no gene match: 6. CDR3 nucleotides: TGTGCCAGTAGTTCTCGACAGGGGCCCTCCTACGAGCAGTACTTC. It codes for CASSSRQGPSYEQYF.

This rearrangement joins TRBV7-3 to TRBJ2-1; D is possibly TRBD1 or TRBD2 (6 bases each). The CDR3 is made up of 15 amino acids. Germline V lookup: CDR1 SGHTA, CDR2 FQGTGA. The germline V and J ends were trimmed by 3 bases and 10 bases, with 19 bases remaining between them. The DNA of the CDR3 is TGTGCCAGCAGCTTGGGGGGCTCCGGGCCATTAGAGCAGTTCTTC. Amino acids: CASSLGGSGPLEQFF.

The chain is built from TRBV3-1 (or the pseudogene TRBV3-2) and TRBJ1-2, with D uncertain. Germline V lookup: CDR1 LGHDT, CDR2 YNNKEL (reference sequence). V was trimmed by 0 bases and J by 4 bases, leaving 12 bases between them. There are 15 residues in the CDR3. DNA of the CDR3: TGTGCCAGCAGCCAAGATCTGGCGGATCTCTATGGCTACACCTTC. This codes for CASSQDLADLYGYTF.

The rearrangement links TRBV23-1 to TRBJ2-7; 7 bases line up with TRBD1. TRBV23-1 is known as an ORF, though its function is uncertain. The CDR3 extends over 12 amino acids. The ends lost 8 bases at V and 5 bases at J; junction bases unmatched: 6. The CDR3 nucleotides read TGCGCCAGCGGGCGACAGGGCCACGAGCAGTACTTC. Amino acid sequence: CASGRQGHEQYF.

This clone was counted once. The chain is built from TRBV7-9 and TRBJ1-3; TRBD1 agrees at 8 bases. Germline V gene sequence: CDR1 SEHNR, CDR2 FQNEAQ (reference sequence). The CDR3 totals 18 residues. After removal of 2 bases from V and 7 bases from J, the junction contained 16 bases not matched to a gene. The CDR3 loop reads CASSLSQPGQESWNTIYF. Here the CDR3 DNA reads TGTGCCAGCAGCTTAAGCCAACCGGGACAGGAGTCTTGGAACACCATATATTTT.

The chain couples TRBV9 to TRBJ2-7; TRBD1 aligns across 11 bases. The trim removed 4 bases at V and 0 bases at J, leaving 18 bases unmatched. Germline V gene data show CDR1 as SGDLS and CDR2 as YYNGEE. This CDR3 has 20 residues. Here the CDR3 DNA reads TGTGCCAGCAGCCAATCGACCGGGACAGGGGGATTTTTGAGCTCCTACGAGCAGTACTTC. This sequence encodes CASSQSTGTGGFLSSYEQYF.

The chain combines TRBV5-5 with TRBJ2-2; 7 bases agree with TRBD1. The CDR3 spans 14 residues. Per the germline V gene, CDR1 is SGHKS and CDR2 is YYEKEE (reference sequence). With V trimmed by 2 bases and J by 8 bases, 6 bases remained unmatched. The CDR3 spells CASSFRGQSGELFF. Here the CDR3 DNA reads TGTGCCAGCAGCTTTAGGGGACAGAGTGGGGAGCTGTTTTTT.

The rearrangement uses TRBV7-6 and TRBJ2-3; TRBD2 might be the D (6 bases). The germline CDR1 and CDR2 sequences are SGHVS and FNYEAQ. The CDR3 runs to 16 residues. Trimming pared 4 bases from V and 1 base from J, leaving 15 bases between. CDR3 in DNA: TGTGCCAGCAGCTCACCCTGGGGGGAGGGCACAGATACGCAGTATTTT. Its translation: CASSSPWGEGTDTQYF.

The genes are TRBV30 and TRBJ1-4, with D maybe TRBD1 (5 bases). Germline loops: CDR1 GTSNPN, CDR2 SVGIG (reference sequence). Trimming took off 0 bases at V and 4 bases at J, with 15 bases between the two ends. The CDR3 extends over 16 amino acids. This CDR3 is CAWSVKSGAYNEKLFF. The CDR3 DNA sequence: TGTGCCTGGAGTGTAAAGTCCGGGGCCTATAATGAAAAACTGTTTTTT.

This clone was seen just once. V is TRBV4-1 and J is TRBJ2-4; possible D gene TRBD2, 6 bases. V was clipped by 1 base and J by 6 bases, with 7 bases between them. CDR3 length: 13 residues. Germline lookup yields CDR1 MGHRA and CDR2 YSYEKL. The DNA of the CDR3 is TGCGCCAGCAGCCAAGCGGGAGCAAACATTCAGTACTTC. Amino acid sequence: CASSQAGANIQYF.

The DNA of the CDR3 is TGTGCCAGCAGCCCGACGGTGAACACTGAAGCTTTCTTT. It translates to CASSPTVNTEAFF. This chain connects TRBV3-1 (or the pseudogene TRBV3-2) to TRBJ1-1, with unresolved D. The germline V gene has CDR1 LGHDT and CDR2 YNNKEL (reference sequence). V was trimmed by 4 bases and J by 0 bases, leaving 6 bases between them. The CDR3 contains 13 residues.

The chain carries TRBV4-3 and TRBJ1-1; no firm D call. CDR3 length: 15 residues. Per the germline V gene, CDR1 is LGHNA and CDR2 is YSLEER. The V end lost 0 bases, the J end lost 8 bases, and 16 bases lay between the germline ends. CDR3 DNA: TGCGCCAGCAGCCAAGATTCCCTAGACAAGGAAGAAGCTTTCTTT. This gives the protein CASSQDSLDKEEAFF.

The chain has TRBV14 and TRBJ1-1; D possibly corresponds to TRBD1 (5 bases). V lost 7 bases and J 3 bases, leaving 12 bases between the germline ends. Germline CDR1 is SGHDN and CDR2 is FVKESK. The CDR3 totals 13 residues. The CDR3 DNA is TGTGCCAGCACCCAGGGATGGGACACTGAAGCTTTCTTT. This codes for CASTQGWDTEAFF.